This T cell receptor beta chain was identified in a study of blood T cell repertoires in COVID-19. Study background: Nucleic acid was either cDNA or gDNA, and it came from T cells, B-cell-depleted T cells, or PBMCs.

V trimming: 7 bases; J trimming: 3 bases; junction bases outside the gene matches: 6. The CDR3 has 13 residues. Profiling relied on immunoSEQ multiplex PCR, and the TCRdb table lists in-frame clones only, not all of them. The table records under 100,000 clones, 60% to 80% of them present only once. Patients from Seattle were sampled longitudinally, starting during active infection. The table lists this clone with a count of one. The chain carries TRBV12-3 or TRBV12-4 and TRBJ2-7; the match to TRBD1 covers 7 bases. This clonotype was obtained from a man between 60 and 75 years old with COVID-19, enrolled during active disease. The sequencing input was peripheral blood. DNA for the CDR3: TGTGCCAGCACCGCGGACAGGATCTACGAGCAGTACTTC. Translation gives CASTADRIYEQYF.